This TCR beta chain comes out of a study of Tregs in tolerant kidney transplant recipients. Study-wide results and limits: No direct test of biological reproducibility was done here.

V shed 6 bases and J shed 2 bases, with 4 bases lying between them. The germline V gene encodes CDR1 SGHTA and CDR2 FQGTGA. This CDR3 has 12 amino acids. The nonmyeloablative bone marrow transplants came from related graft donors, with transient mixed chimerism. Turning to this clone: Antigen: not known.

The assay was immunoSEQ multiplex PCR, and TCRdb's table has in-frame clones only and misses some. This table holds fewer than 55,000 clones, roughly 87% found once. This TCR was sampled from a human patient who received a combined kidney and bone marrow transplant. Part of the T cells may come from the graft donor. The chain is built from TRBV7-3 and TRBJ2-2; D is unclear. The sequences come from CD8+ T cells from blood (PBMCs), collected 12 months after the transplant. CDR3 bases: TGTGCCAGCAGTCTAAACACCGGGGAGCTGTTTTTT. This encodes CASSLNTGELFF.